The subject of this entry is one T cell receptor (beta chain). Authors' data handling: Estimation of nucleated cell counts was performed using reference gene primer amplification. Only in-frame clones appear in the TCRdb table, and some are missing; sequencing was by immunoSEQ multiplex PCR. From that table come the V and J calls and clone size; the DNA was used to work out D and trimming. The sample has approximately 110,000 clones; 65% to 90% are singletons. This sample stems from a study of blood T cell repertoires in COVID-19. Whole-study context: COVID-19 samples, acute and convalescent, were from the United States, Italy and Spain.

Germline V gene lookup returns CDR1 SNHLY and CDR2 FYNNEI. V lost 2 bases and J lost 4; bases outside the gene matches: 17. The length of the CDR3 is 19 residues. Input material: peripheral blood. The chain combines TRBV2 with TRBJ2-3; 8 nucleotides align to TRBD2. This TCR came from a man in his fifties with acute or convalescent COVID-19. CDR3 loop: CASSERRTSGSRRPDTQYF. In DNA form, the CDR3 reads TGTGCCAGCAGTGAACGACGTACTAGCGGTAGTAGGAGGCCAGATACGCAGTATTTT.